This is a list of T cell receptor beta chains from one sample in a study of cytomegalovirus exposure and HLA in healthy donors. Sequencing used immunoSEQ multiplex PCR; TCRdb keeps in-frame clones, though not all of them. Here the sample spans about 83,000 clones, more than 80% being singletons. The source material was PBMCs. These receptors were taken from a woman aged 25-40 years in good health and CMV-seronegative. The CDR3 runs from the conserved cysteine through the conserved F or W. The D gene is left open where the match is weak. Rows may omit the clone size; those that give it use once, few, many or a size class.

V,size,D,J,DNA,CDR3
TRBV14,once,TRBD2,TRBJ2-5,TGTGCCAGCAGCCAATGGACTAGCGGGAGGGCAGGCGAGACCCAGTACTTC,CASSQWTSGRAGETQYF
TRBV6-1,once,TRBD1,TRBJ1-2,TGTGCCAGCAGCCCCGGACAGGTTGGCTATGGCTACACCTTC,CASSPGQVGYGYTF
TRBV5-1,NA,NA,TRBJ2-5,TGCGCCAGCAGTTGGGTAGCGAGTGCCCAAGAGACCCAGTACTTC,CASSWVASAQETQYF
TRBV30,NA,NA,TRBJ2-2,TGTGCCTGGAGTACTACCTACACCGGGGAGCTGTTTTTT,CAWSTTYTGELFF
TRBV5-1,NA,NA,TRBJ2-1,TGCGCCAGCAGCCGACTTCCGGATGCCTACAATGAGCAGTTCTTC,CASSRLPDAYNEQFF
TRBV7-3,once,NA,TRBJ1-1,TGTGCCAGCAGCTATCTTCCGAACACTGAAGCTTTCTTT,CASSYLPNTEAFF
TRBV2,NA,NA,TRBJ1-5,TGTGCCAGCAGTGAACAGGTTCGGAATCAGCCCCAGCATTTT,CASSEQVRNQPQHF
TRBV18,NA,TRBD2,TRBJ2-7,TGTGCCAGCTCACCCTCCAGACTAGCGGGAAAGAACGAGCAGTACTTC,CASSPSRLAGKNEQYF
TRBV5-6,once,NA,TRBJ2-1,TGTGCCAGCAGCTTTTCGTATTCGCAGGACAGATACAATGAGCAGTTCTTC,CASSFSYSQDRYNEQFF
TRBV6-1,few,NA,TRBJ1-3,TGTGCCAGCAGTGAAGTATTGGGAGGGGGAGATACTGGAAACACCATATATTTT,CASSEVLGGGDTGNTIYF
TRBV11-1,NA,TRBD1,TRBJ2-5,TGTGCCAGCAGCCCTCGGACAGGGAGGGAGACCCAGTACTTC,CASSPRTGRETQYF